There are many counts of the clone carrying this TCR beta chain. Germline assignment: CDR1 LGHDT and CDR2 YNNKEL (reference sequence). The V and J ends lost 1 base and 6 bases respectively, with 7 bases between them. The CDR3 covers 13 residues. This record comes from a study of T cells in Graves' hyperthyroidism and ophthalmopathy. Amplified TCR beta CDR3 regions derived from RNA transcripts. An initial round of RT-PCR targeting the TCR CDR3 relied on the HTBI primer set. TCRdb recomputed calls from the multiplex PCR reads with MiXCR, one row per CDR3 protein. The sample lists some 550,000 distinct CDR3 sequences, 16% occurring once.

The V gene is TRBV3-1, the J gene TRBJ2-1; D unclear. The specimen was blood. This TCR derives from a woman aged 35 to 49 with Graves' ophthalmopathy. CDR3 loop: CASSQAAGNEQFF. CDR3 DNA: TGTGCCAGCAGCCAAGCGGCAGGCAATGAGCAGTTCTTC.